The sequence of this TCR beta chain was determined in a study of T-cell reconstitution after alpha-beta-depleted transplantation in children. There are a few counts of this clonotype. For TCRbeta, the library was prepared with unique molecular identifiers. TCRdb reprocessed the PCR reads via MiXCR and lists one record per CDR3 protein. The data hold almost 500,000 distinct CDR3 sequences, with approximately 12% observed a single time. The CDR3 totals 13 residues. V was cut by 3 bases and J by 6 bases, with 11 bases left in between. This sequence joins TRBV12-3 or TRBV12-4 and TRBJ1-2, with D possibly TRBD1 on 5 matching bases. Sequencing used PBMCs from the stem cell graft donor, obtained from the stem cell graft. The sequence was obtained from a human donor who donated a stem cell graft to a child with combined immunodeficiency. DNA for the CDR3: TGTGCCAGCAGTTTGACAGATACTAATGGCTACACCTTC. This translates into CASSLTDTNGYTF.